Given below is one TCR beta chain in context. Antigen: not known. Germline CDR1 is SGHVS and CDR2 is FQNEAQ. There are 13 residues in the CDR3. V was trimmed by 5 bases and J by 7 bases, leaving 15 bases between them. Primers: 52 TRBV forward and 13 TRBJ reverse. TCRdb's copy holds only in-frame clones and misses some; the assay was immunoSEQ multiplex PCR. The table lists about 30,000 clones, just under 95% of them singletons. At testing, patients were 2 to 39 years old, with reduced naive and increased memory T-cell proportions. Sorting split CD4+ cells into CD25-high CD127-low Tregs and CD25-low CD127-high conventional T cells. These data originate in a study of regulatory T cells. Findings and caveats of the study: In CD3G-deficient patients, conventional CD4+ T cells were enriched for hydrophobic CDR3 residues at positions 6 and 7.

Material for sequencing was conventional CD4+ T cells sorted from blood. The chain uses TRBV7-8 and TRBJ2-7; the D is unclear. The receptor's source is a person in their late teens or twenties with CD3G deficiency. In nucleotides, the CDR3 is TGTGCCAGCAGCAAGGCTAACTCGAGGGAGCAGTACTTC. Residues: CASSKANSREQYF.